These 12 T cell receptor beta chains originate from one sample sequenced in a study of CD8 T cells in Susac syndrome. RNA in amounts of about 0.5 to 1 ug was reverse transcribed with random hexamers. TCRdb re-analysed the immunoSEQ multiplex PCR reads in MiXCR, keeping a single row per CDR3 protein. The sample carries hundreds of thousands of distinct CDR3 sequences, around 96% recorded once. Specimen: CD4+ T cells from PBMCs. All receptors come from a human donor with Susac syndrome.

This chain connects TRBV27 to TRBJ1-5; 7 bases map to TRBD1. The germline V gene has CDR1 MNHEY and CDR2 SMNVEV (reference sequence). The length of the CDR3 is 15 residues. V dropped 8 bases and J dropped 4; count of bases not matched to a gene: 11. CDR3 nucleotides: TGTGCCAGCGCCTGGAGCACAGGGGATAATCAGCCCCAGCATTTT. It encodes CASAWSTGDNQPQHF.

CDR3 bases: TGTGCCTGGGACCAGGGAAGGGCCCAGTACTTC. This codes for CAWDQGRAQYF. V and J are TRBV30 and TRBJ2-5; a possible D gene is TRBD1 (5 bases). Germline CDR1 reads GTSNPN; CDR2 reads SVGIG (reference sequence). The CDR3 is 11 residues long. Trimming cost V 5 bases and J 9 bases, with 13 bases left between them.

The chain is built from TRBV29-1 and TRBJ2-7; 8 positions match TRBD2. Germline values: CDR1 SQVTM, CDR2 ANQGSEA. The trim removed 4 bases at V and 7 bases at J, leaving 6 bases unmatched. This CDR3 has 12 amino acids. The CDR3 is CSVGREAGEQYF. CDR3 nucleotide sequence: TGCAGCGTTGGGCGGGAGGCCGGGGAGCAGTACTTC.

CDR3 DNA: TGTGCCAGCAGCCAAAGGACAGGGACGGGTGGCTACACCTTC. It encodes CASSQRTGTGGYTF. V usage is TRBV3-1 and J usage is TRBJ1-2, with 8 bases fitting TRBD1. There are 14 residues in the CDR3. Per the germline V gene, CDR1 is LGHDT and CDR2 is YNNKEL (reference sequence). V lost 2 bases to trimming and J lost 7 bases; unmatched junction nucleotides: 6. Complete variable domain (other parts from reference TRBV3-1 and TRBJ1-2): DTAVSQTPKYLVTQMGNDKSIKCEQNLGHDTMYWYKQDSKKFLKIMFSYNNKELIINETVPNRFSPKSPDKAHLNLHINSLELGDSAVYFCASSQRTGTGGYTFGSGTRLTVV.

V is TRBV19 and J is TRBJ2-1; maybe TRBD1 (5 bases). Germline CDR1 and CDR2: LNHDA and SQIVND (reference sequence). The CDR3 is 13 amino acids. V was pared by 10 bases and J by 7 bases, with 17 bases between. The CDR3 sequence: CATTRETRNEQFF. The DNA of the CDR3 is TGTGCCACCACCAGGGAAACCCGGAATGAGCAGTTCTTC.

This clonotype has a single count. The rearrangement links TRBV7-6 to TRBJ2-7; D uncertain. Germline-derived CDR1 and CDR2 are SGHVS and FNYEAQ. The CDR3 is made up of 14 amino acids. Trimming pared 6 bases from V and 2 bases from J, leaving 14 bases between. The CDR3 reads CASRFHDLPYEQYF. CDR3 coding DNA: TGTGCCAGCAGATTTCATGACCTACCCTACGAGCAGTACTTC.

The rearrangement links TRBV30 to TRBJ1-1; no reliable D call. The CDR3 loop spans 14 amino acids. Trimming took 0 bases from V and 1 from J, leaving 9 bases between them. The V gene's germline CDR1 is GTSNPN and CDR2 SVGIG (reference sequence). CDR3 region: CAWSVRRTNTEAFF. Here the CDR3 DNA reads TGTGCCTGGAGTGTACGGCGCACGAACACTGAAGCTTTCTTT.

The chain recombines TRBV14 with TRBJ2-3; D remains ambiguous. The CDR3 consists of 12 residues. Trimming shortened V by 4 bases and J by 6 bases, and 8 bases separated the two germline ends. Germline CDR1 is SGHDN and CDR2 is FVKESK. DNA for the CDR3: TGTGCCAGCAGCCCCCAGTGGGATACGCAGTATTTT. Residues: CASSPQWDTQYF.

Remarks on this clonotype: A junction boundary mismatches the germline segment, possibly from a read error. The CDR3 loop reads CASSIHRTRLF. The CDR3, as DNA: TGTGCCAGCAGCATACACCGCACGCGCCTCTTT. The chain uses TRBV9 and TRBJ1-1, with no clear D. The CDR3 length is 11 residues. In germline, CDR1 is SGDLS, CDR2 YYNGEE.

V is TRBV4-1 and J is TRBJ2-1; D remains ambiguous. V was trimmed by 0 bases and J by 2 bases, leaving 8 bases between them. Germline V gene data show CDR1 as MGHRA and CDR2 as YSYEKL. The CDR3 contains 15 residues. The CDR3 DNA reads as TGCGCCAGCAGCCAAGACAGTTCCGCCTACAATGAGCAGTTCTTC. Its protein product is CASSQDSSAYNEQFF.

The chain uses TRBV7-3 and TRBJ2-5; 10 bases agree with TRBD1. The CDR3 consists of 16 residues. Germline V gene data show CDR1 as SGHTA and CDR2 as FQGTGA. With V trimmed by 2 bases and J by 4 bases, 7 bases remained unmatched. The CDR3 reads CASSLSGQGVGETQYF. The DNA for the CDR3 is TGTGCCAGCAGCTTATCCGGACAGGGGGTTGGAGAGACCCAGTACTTC.

This clonotype was seen only once. The chain is built from TRBV20-1 and TRBJ2-5; TRBD2 matches at 8 bases. The ends lost 4 bases at V and 2 bases at J; junction bases unmatched: 6. The V gene's germline CDR1 is DFQATT and CDR2 SNEGSKA (reference sequence). The CDR3 is 14 residues long. CDR3 nucleotide sequence: TGCAGTGCTACCCCCGGGGGGGTGCAAGAGACCCAGTACTTC. Protein sequence: CSATPGGVQETQYF.